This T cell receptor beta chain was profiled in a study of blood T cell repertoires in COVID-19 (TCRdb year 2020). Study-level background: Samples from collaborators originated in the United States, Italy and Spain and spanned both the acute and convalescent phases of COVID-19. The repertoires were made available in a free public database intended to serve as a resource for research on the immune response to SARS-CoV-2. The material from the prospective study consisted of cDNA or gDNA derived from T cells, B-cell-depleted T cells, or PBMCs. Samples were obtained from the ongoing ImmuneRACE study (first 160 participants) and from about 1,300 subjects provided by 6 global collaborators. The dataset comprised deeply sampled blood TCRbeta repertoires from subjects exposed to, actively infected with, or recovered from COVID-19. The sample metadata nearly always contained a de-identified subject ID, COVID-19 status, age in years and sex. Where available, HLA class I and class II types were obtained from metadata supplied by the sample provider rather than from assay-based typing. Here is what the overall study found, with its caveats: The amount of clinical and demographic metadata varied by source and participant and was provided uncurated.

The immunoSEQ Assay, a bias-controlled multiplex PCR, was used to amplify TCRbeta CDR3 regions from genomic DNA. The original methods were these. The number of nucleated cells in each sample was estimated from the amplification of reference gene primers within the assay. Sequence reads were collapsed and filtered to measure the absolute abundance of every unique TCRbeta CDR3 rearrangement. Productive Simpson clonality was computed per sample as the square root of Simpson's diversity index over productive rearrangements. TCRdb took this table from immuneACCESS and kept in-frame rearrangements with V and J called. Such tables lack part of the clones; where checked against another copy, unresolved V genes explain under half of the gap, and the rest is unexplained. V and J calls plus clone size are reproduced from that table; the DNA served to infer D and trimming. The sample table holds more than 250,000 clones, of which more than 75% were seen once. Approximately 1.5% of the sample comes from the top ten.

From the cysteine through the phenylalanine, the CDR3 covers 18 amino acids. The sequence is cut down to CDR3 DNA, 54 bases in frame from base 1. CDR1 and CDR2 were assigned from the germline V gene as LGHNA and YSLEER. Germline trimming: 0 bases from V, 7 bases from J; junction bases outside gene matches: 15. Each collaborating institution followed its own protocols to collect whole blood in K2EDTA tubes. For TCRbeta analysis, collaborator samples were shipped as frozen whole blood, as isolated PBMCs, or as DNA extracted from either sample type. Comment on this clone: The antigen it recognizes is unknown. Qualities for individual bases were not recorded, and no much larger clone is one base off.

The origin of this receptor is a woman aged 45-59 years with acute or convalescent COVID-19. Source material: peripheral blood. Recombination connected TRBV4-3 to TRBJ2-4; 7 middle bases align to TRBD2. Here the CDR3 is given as CASSQEYYRSAGKNIQYF. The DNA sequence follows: TGCGCCAGCAGCCAAGAGTACTACCGATCAGCGGGGAAGAACATTCAGTACTTC.